This T cell receptor (beta chain) was documented in a study of T-cell memory formation after mild COVID-19. This clonotype appeared many times. In TCRdb, the 5' RACE reads were re-called with MiXCR into one record per CDR3 protein. The sample gives about 33,000 distinct CDR3 sequences, 21% of which show up once; about 1.5% is in the top ten. This CDR3 is 18 amino acids long. The V gene end was trimmed by 5 bases and the J gene end by 5 bases; junction bases not matched to a gene: 20. The source is an adult who had mild COVID-19 (a few samples of this study predate the infection). Cell type and time point are not known. The sample comprised PBMCs or a T cell subset sorted from them (not recorded which). The chain joins TRBV12-3 or TRBV12-4 to TRBJ2-7; 8 nucleotides match TRBD1. DNA for the CDR3: TGTGCCAGCAGTCAAGATAAAACCACAACAGGGGGGCCTAACGAGCAGTACTTC. Encoded protein: CASSQDKTTTGGPNEQYF.